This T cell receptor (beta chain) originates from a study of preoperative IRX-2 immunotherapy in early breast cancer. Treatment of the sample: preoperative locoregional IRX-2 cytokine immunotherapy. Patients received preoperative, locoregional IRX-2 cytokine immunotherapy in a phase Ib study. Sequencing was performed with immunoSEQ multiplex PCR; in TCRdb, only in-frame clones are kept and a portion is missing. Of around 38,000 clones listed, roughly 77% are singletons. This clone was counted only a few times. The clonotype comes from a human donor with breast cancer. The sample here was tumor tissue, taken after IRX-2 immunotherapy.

The CDR3 DNA sequence: TGTGCCATCAGTGAGTCGAGAGGACAGGTGAGCTATGGCTACACCTTC. Its translation: CAISESRGQVSYGYTF. This chain connects TRBV10-3 to TRBJ1-2; 7 bases align to TRBD1. Germline V gives CDR1 ENHRY, CDR2 SYGVKD. CDR3 length equals 16 residues. V dropped 0 bases and J dropped 4; count of bases not matched to a gene: 8.